A single sample is the source of the 8 T cell receptor beta chains below, sequenced in a study of T cell responses to AZD1222 COVID-19 vaccine. This table comes from immunoSEQ multiplex PCR, and its TCRdb copy is limited to in-frame clones, with some not included. Found here are approximately 92,000 clones, about nine tenths of them singletons; the top ten hold about 7.5%. The specimen comprised peripheral blood, sampled on day 0 of AZD1222 vaccination. These receptors were taken from an adult in good health.

This clone has a handful of counts. This rearrangement joins TRBV29-1 to TRBJ1-4; unclear D gene. This CDR3 contains 11 residues. The germline V gene encodes CDR1 SQVTM and CDR2 ANQGSEA. V was shortened by 4 bases and J by 8 bases, with 8 bases between the two germline ends. CDR3 amino acids: CSVALGEKLFF. The CDR3 coding sequence is TGCAGCGTTGCCCTCGGCGAAAAACTGTTTTTT.

The sample holds one count of this clone. This CDR3 reads CASSFDSGSLAVYF. The CDR3, as DNA: TGTGCCAGCAGTTTCGACTCTGGATCCCTGGCAGTGTACTTC. This chain uses TRBV6-5 with TRBJ2-7, with no clear D. CDR3 length: 14 residues. Trimming took off 4 bases at V and 12 bases at J, with 22 bases between the two ends. Germline V CDR1 and CDR2: MNHEY, SVGAGI.

The V gene is TRBV27, the J gene TRBJ2-7, with 8 bases fitting TRBD2. This CDR3 is 14 amino acids long. The ends lost 0 bases at V and 7 bases at J; junction bases unmatched: 5. Per germline, CDR1 MNHEY and CDR2 SMNVEV (reference sequence). The CDR3 sequence: CASSLSSGGREQYF. For the CDR3, the DNA is TGTGCCAGCAGTTTATCGTCGGGCGGGAGGGAGCAGTACTTC.

The table lists this clone with a count of one. The rearrangement joins TRBV7-9 to TRBJ1-4, with D perhaps matching TRBD1 (5 bases). This CDR3 region has 14 residues. Germline V CDR1 and CDR2: SEHNR, FQNEAQ (reference sequence). The V end was cut by 3 bases, the J end by 7 bases, with 12 bases between. In DNA, the CDR3 is TGTGCCAGCAGCTTGGGGGGATATGCTGAAAAACTGTTTTTT. This encodes CASSLGGYAEKLFF.

The chain joins TRBV19 to TRBJ1-2; unclear D gene. This CDR3 contains 15 residues. Trimming removed 5 bases from V and 9 bases from J, with 22 bases in between. Germline loops: CDR1 LNHDA, CDR2 SQIVND (reference sequence). The CDR3 sequence: CASSPTRVQGFRYTF. In DNA, the CDR3 is TGTGCCAGTAGTCCAACCCGAGTCCAAGGTTTTCGCTACACCTTC.

The V gene is TRBV30, the J gene TRBJ1-5, with 9 bases fitting TRBD1. The CDR3 runs 14 residues. Losses at the gene ends were 4 bases for V and 6 bases for J; bases not matched to a gene: 7. Germline V gene data show CDR1 as GTSNPN and CDR2 as SVGIG (reference sequence). CDR3 residues: CAWTTTGGGQPQHF. The DNA for the CDR3 is TGTGCCTGGACCACCACAGGGGGCGGTCAGCCCCAGCATTTT.

This clone was observed a handful of times. The chain couples TRBV7-2 to TRBJ2-3, with 10 bases aligning to TRBD2. Germline V gene data show CDR1 as SGHTA and CDR2 as FQGNSA. V dropped 5 bases and J dropped 6; count of bases not matched to a gene: 2. The CDR3 has 13 residues. Here the CDR3 DNA reads TGTGCCAGCAGCGAGACTAGCGGGGATACGCAGTATTTT. Protein product: CASSETSGDTQYF.

This clone was recorded only once. The gene calls are TRBV4-2 and TRBJ2-7; tentatively, D is TRBD1 (5 bases). Trimming cost V 3 bases and J 3 bases, with 12 bases left between them. This CDR3 has 14 residues. The germline V gene encodes CDR1 LGHNA and CDR2 YNFKEQ. Here the CDR3 reads CASSQDTGDYEQYF. In DNA form, the CDR3 reads TGTGCCAGCAGCCAGGACACGGGCGACTACGAGCAGTACTTC.